This T cell receptor (beta chain) was captured in a study of cytomegalovirus exposure and HLA in healthy donors. Study context: The 120 validation repertoires used the same platform as the approximately 700 first-cohort repertoires (as reported by a later analysis). Study-wide points: Researchers reported that a few CMV-associated chains were confirmed in vitro as CMV antigen-specific. Within the approximately 130 validation repertoires, first-cohort TCR clusters tended to co-occur, according to a later analysis.

Clones were read by immunoSEQ multiplex PCR, and TCRdb kept only the in-frame ones, dropping some. The data show about 180,000 clones, roughly 85% seen once. With regard to this clone: Its specificity is not known.

Germline CDR1 and CDR2: SNHLY and FYNNEI. Between the trimmed V and J ends, which lost 5 bases and 6 bases, there was a span of 9 bases. This CDR3 spans 12 amino acids. Sequenced input: PBMCs. The V call is TRBV2, the J call TRBJ2-3, with a tentative D call TRBD2 (5 bases). This clonotype was obtained from a man between 18 and 35 years old in good health and CMV-seropositive. DNA of the CDR3: TGTGCCAGCAGTCCCGGGGTGGATACGCAGTATTTT. This translates into CASSPGVDTQYF.